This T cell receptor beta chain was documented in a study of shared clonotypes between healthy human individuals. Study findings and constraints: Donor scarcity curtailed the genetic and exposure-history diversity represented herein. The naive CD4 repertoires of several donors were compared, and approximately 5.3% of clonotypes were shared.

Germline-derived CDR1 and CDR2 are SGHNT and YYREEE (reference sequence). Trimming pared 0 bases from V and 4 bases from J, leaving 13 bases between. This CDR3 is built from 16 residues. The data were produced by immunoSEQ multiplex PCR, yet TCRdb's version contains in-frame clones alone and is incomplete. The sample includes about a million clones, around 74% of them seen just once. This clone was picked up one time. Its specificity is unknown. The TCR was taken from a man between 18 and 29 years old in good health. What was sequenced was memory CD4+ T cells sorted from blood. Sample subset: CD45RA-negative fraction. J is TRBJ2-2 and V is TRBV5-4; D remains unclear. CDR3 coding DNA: TGTGCCAGCAGCTTGGTAGGTGGACGGAGCACCGGGGAGCTGTTTTTT. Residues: CASSLVGGRSTGELFF. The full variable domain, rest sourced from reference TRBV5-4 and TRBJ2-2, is ETGVTQSPTHLIKTRGQQVTLRCSSQSGHNTVSWYQQALGQGPQFIFQYYREEENGRGNFPPRFSGLQFPNYSSELNVNALELDDSALYLCASSLVGGRSTGELFFGEGSRLTVL.